This T cell receptor beta chain was captured in a study of shared clonotypes between healthy human individuals. Looking at the study overall: Those who served as donors were a couple of women and a few men between the ages of 18 and 49. Each donor's CD8 memory used one plate, CD8 naive two, each CD4 subset three. Whole-study findings and limits: Generally, estimated richness proved larger in naive subsets than it did in memory subsets. In the sorted subsets, rarefaction showed sequencing was incomplete despite large depth.

Libraries were prepared by immunoSEQ multiplex PCR; TCRdb keeps only in-frame clonotypes and omits some of them. The table has roughly 2.5 million clones, about 92% seen once; the top ten hold around 0.14%. Concerning this clone: What it binds is unknown.

This receptor was identified in a man younger than 35 in good health. Sequencing input: naive CD4+ T cells sorted from blood. Sample subset: CD45RA+ positively selected.

The CDR3 loop reads CASARTGDNYGYTF. In DNA, the CDR3 is TGTGCCAGCGCAAGGACAGGGGATAACTATGGCTACACCTTC. V and J are TRBV9 and TRBJ1-2; the match to TRBD1 covers 9 bases. Germline CDR1 and CDR2: SGDLS and YYNGEE. Germline trimming cut 7 bases from V and 1 base from J; bases unmatched to any gene: 5. This CDR3 is built from 14 residues.